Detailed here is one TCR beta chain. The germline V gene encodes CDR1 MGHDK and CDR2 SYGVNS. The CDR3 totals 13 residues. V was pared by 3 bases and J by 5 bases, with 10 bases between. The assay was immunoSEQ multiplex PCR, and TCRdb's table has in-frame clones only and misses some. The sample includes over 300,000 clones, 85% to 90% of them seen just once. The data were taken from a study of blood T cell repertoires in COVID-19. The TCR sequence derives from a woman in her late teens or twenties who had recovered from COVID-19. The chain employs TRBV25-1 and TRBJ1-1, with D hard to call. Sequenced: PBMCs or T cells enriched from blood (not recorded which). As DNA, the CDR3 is TGTGCCAGCAGTGACGGGTCCGGTACTGAAGCTTTCTTT. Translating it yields CASSDGSGTEAFF.